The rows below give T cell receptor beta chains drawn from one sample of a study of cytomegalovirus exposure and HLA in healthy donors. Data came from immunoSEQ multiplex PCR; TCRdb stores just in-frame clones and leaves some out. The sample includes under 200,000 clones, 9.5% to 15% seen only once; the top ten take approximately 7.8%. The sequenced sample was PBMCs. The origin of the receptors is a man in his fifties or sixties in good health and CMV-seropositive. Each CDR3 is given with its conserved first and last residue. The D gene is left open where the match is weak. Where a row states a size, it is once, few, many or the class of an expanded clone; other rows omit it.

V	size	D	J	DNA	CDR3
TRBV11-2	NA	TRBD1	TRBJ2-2	TGTGCCAGCAGCTTAGCGTCAGGGGGCTGGGGCACCGGGGAGCTGTTTTTT	CASSLASGGWGTGELFF
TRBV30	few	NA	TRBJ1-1	TGTGCCTGGAGTGTACATCAGGGGAACACTGAAGCTTTCTTT	CAWSVHQGNTEAFF
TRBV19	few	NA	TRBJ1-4	TGTGCCAGTAACAGGGATGAAAAACTGTTTTTT	CASNRDEKLFF
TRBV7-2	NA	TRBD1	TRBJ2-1	TGTGCCAGCAGCTTTCGGACAGGGCGATACAATGAGCAGTTCTTC	CASSFRTGRYNEQFF
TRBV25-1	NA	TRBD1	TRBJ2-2	TGTGCCAGCAGTGAAAGCGGCAGGGGGAACGGGGAGCTGTTTTTT	CASSESGRGNGELFF
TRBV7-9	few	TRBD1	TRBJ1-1	TGTGCCAGCAGCTTAGGACAGGGTGTGAACACTGAAGCTTTCTTT	CASSLGQGVNTEAFF
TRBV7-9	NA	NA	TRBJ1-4	TGTGCCAGCAGCCCCGGGACAATAAATGAAAAACTGTTTTTT	CASSPGTINEKLFF
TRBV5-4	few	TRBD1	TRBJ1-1	TGTGCCAGCAGCTTGCCGACAGGGGGGAACACTGAAGCTTTCTTT	CASSLPTGGNTEAFF
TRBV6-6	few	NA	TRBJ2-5	TGTGCCAGCAGTTACCCACAGATCCAAGAGACCCAGTACTTC	CASSYPQIQETQYF
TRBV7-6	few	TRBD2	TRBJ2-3	TGTGCCAGAGCGGGGGGGCCAAGCACAGATACGCAGTATTTT	CARAGGPSTDTQYF
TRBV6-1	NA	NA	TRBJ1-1	TGTGCCAGCAGTGAAGCAAAGGGGTGGGGCACTGAAGCTTTCTTT	CASSEAKGWGTEAFF
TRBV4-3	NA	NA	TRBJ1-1	TGCGCCAGCAGCCCCCACTCCAGGGGAGCCACTGAAGCTTTCTTT	CASSPHSRGATEAFF
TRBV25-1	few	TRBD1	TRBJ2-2	TGTGCCAGCAGTGACTGGGACAGGGTCGTCCCCGGGGAGCTGTTTTTT	CASSDWDRVVPGELFF
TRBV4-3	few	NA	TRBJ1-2	TGCGCCAGCAGCCAACTAGGCGCCCTCTATGGCTACACCTTC	CASSQLGALYGYTF
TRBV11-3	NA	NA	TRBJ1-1	TGTGCCAGCAGCTTGGTGCAGGGCACTGAAGCTTTCTTT	CASSLVQGTEAFF
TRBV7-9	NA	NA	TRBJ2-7	TGTGCCAGCAGCTCCCGTAGCGGACTAAAGAGCGAGCAGTACTTC	CASSSRSGLKSEQYF
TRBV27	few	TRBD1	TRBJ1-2	TGTGCCAGCAGTGGGGGACAGGGCTTGGGAACGGGTGGCTACACCTTC	CASSGGQGLGTGGYTF
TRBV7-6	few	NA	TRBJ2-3	TGTGCCAGCAGCTTAACGGGAGATACGCAGTATTTT	CASSLTGDTQYF
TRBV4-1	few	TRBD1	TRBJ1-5	TGCGCCAGCAGCCTCGACAGGGAAGGTCAGCCCCAGCATTTT	CASSLDREGQPQHF
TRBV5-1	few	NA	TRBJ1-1	TGCGCCAGCAGCTTGGCAGGACAGACGAACACTGAAGCTTTCTTT	CASSLAGQTNTEAFF
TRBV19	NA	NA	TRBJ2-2	TGTGCCAGTAGGGTGAGTGCGGTTGGCACCGGGGAGCTGTTTTTT	CASRVSAVGTGELFF
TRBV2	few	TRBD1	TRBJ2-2	TGTGCCAGCAGTGATTGGACAGGCTACACCGGGGAGCTGTTTTTT	CASSDWTGYTGELFF
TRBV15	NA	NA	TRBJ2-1	TGTGCCACCACTCAGGGGAGGGGTAGGGCCTACAATGAGCAGTTCTTC	CATTQGRGRAYNEQFF
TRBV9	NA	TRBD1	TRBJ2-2	TGTGCCAGCAGCGTAGTGCCTACAGGGGGCGCCGACACCGGGGAGCTGTTTTTT	CASSVVPTGGADTGELFF
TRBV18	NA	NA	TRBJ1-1	TGTGCCAGCTCACCACCAGCCCGGACAAGTTCCATGAACACTGAAGCTTTCTTT	CASSPPARTSSMNTEAFF
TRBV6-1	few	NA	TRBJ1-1	TGTGCCAGCAGTGAACAGGCAGGGAACACTGAAGCTTTCTTT	CASSEQAGNTEAFF
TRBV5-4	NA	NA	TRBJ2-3	TGTGCCAGCAGCCCTCCTGCGGGGGCCCCCACAGATACGCAGTATTTT	CASSPPAGAPTDTQYF
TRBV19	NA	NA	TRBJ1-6	TGTGCCAGTAGTGCCAGGGATTCACCCCTCCACTTT	CASSARDSPLHF
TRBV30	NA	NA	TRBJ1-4	TGTGCCTGGAGTGTATCGGGGACAACTAATGAAAAACTGTTTTTT	CAWSVSGTTNEKLFF
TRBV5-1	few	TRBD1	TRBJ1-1	TGCGCCAGCAGCCGCGGGACAGATTATGAAGCTTTCTTT	CASSRGTDYEAFF
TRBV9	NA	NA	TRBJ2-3	TGTGCCAGCAGCCGCCAGGAAGATACGCAGTATTTT	CASSRQEDTQYF
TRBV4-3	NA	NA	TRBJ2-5	TGCGCCAGCAGCAAACAGGACCAAGAGACCCAGTACTTC	CASSKQDQETQYF
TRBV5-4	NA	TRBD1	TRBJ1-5	TGTGCCAGCAGTAAGGGGGCGTCAGGCGATCAGCCCCAGCATTTT	CASSKGASGDQPQHF
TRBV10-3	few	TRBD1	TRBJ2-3	TGTGCCATCAGTGATAGAGACAGGGGAACAGATACGCAGTATTTT	CAISDRDRGTDTQYF
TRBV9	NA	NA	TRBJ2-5	TGTGCCAGCAGCACGACTAGCCAAGAGACCCAGTACTTC	CASSTTSQETQYF
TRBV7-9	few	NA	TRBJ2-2	TGTGCCAGCAGCTCCAGGAACACCGGGGAGCTGTTTTTT	CASSSRNTGELFF
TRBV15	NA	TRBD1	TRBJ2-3	TGTGCCACCAGCGAAACCCTGGGACAGGGCACAGATACGCAGTATTTT	CATSETLGQGTDTQYF
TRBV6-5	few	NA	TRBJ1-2	TGTGCCAGCACCCCCGGAGGGTACTATGGCTACACCTTC	CASTPGGYYGYTF
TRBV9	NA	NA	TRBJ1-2	TGTGCCAGCAGCAATGGAATTGCCCGGAGGGGCTACACCTTC	CASSNGIARRGYTF
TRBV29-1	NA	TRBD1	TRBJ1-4	TGCAGCGTTGTCGAAAGGGGGCGTGGATCTGAAAAACTGTTTTTT	CSVVERGRGSEKLFF
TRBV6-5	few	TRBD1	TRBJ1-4	TGTGCCAGCAGTTACAGTGGGGGACAGGGTAATGAAAAACTGTTTTTT	CASSYSGGQGNEKLFF